The 24 T cell receptor beta chains below were found in one sample sequenced in a study of beta chain features in type 1 diabetes. The entirety of the isolated RNA underwent reverse transcription, so expressed TCRB transcripts were sequenced. Repertoires were generated with immunoSEQ multiplex PCR, while TCRdb's copy carries only in-frame clones and drops some. The repertoire holds 900,000 or so clones, with roughly 17% as singletons. The material sequenced was naive CD4+ T cells from blood. The receptors shown here come from a woman aged 18-29 years in good health.

The chain employs TRBV4-1 and TRBJ2-5, with D uncertain. Per the germline V gene, CDR1 is MGHRA and CDR2 is YSYEKL. This CDR3 has 13 residues. Trimming stripped 5 bases from V and 9 bases from J, with 16 bases between. In DNA, the CDR3 is TGCGCCAGCAGCACGGCGGTAGAGACGGCCCAGTACTTC. It encodes CASSTAVETAQYF.

This clone turned up a few times. V gene TRBV2 combines with J gene TRBJ2-1; 7 bases fit TRBD2. Germline V CDR1 and CDR2: SNHLY, FYNNEI. The J segment lost 0 bases and the V segment lost 7 bases, leaving 6 bases of the junction unmatched. The CDR3 totals 15 residues. Here the CDR3 reads CASIEGGSSYNEQFF. CDR3 sequence (DNA): TGTGCCAGCATCGAAGGCGGGAGCTCCTACAATGAGCAGTTCTTC.

The gene calls are TRBV6-6 and TRBJ2-7; 8 nucleotides match TRBD1. The CDR3 spans 15 residues. Germline assignment: CDR1 MNHNY and CDR2 SVGAGI (reference sequence). Losses at the gene ends were 5 bases for V and 0 bases for J; bases not matched to a gene: 6. CDR3 DNA: TGTGCCAGCAGTAGGGGACAGGACAGCTCCTACGAGCAGTACTTC. Translated, it gives CASSRGQDSSYEQYF.

V and J are TRBV4-3 and TRBJ2-3; D gene uncertain. Germline V lookup: CDR1 LGHNA, CDR2 YSLEER. V lost 4 bases to trimming and J lost 0 bases, with 8 bases between them. This CDR3 contains 14 residues. CDR3 sequence (DNA): TGCGCCAGCAGCCTCGGTGGGAGCACAGATACGCAGTATTTT. It translates to CASSLGGSTDTQYF.

This clone was recorded a few times. This sample also contains other DNA sequences that code for the same CDR3. This chain uses TRBV15 with TRBJ2-2; D uncertain. The length of the CDR3 is 12 residues. Trimming shortened V by 2 bases and J by 2 bases, and 0 bases separated the two germline ends. The germline gives CDR1 LNHNV, CDR2 YYDKDF (reference sequence). Written as DNA, the CDR3 is TGTGCCACCAGCAGAAACACCGGGGAGCTGTTTTTT. This gives the protein CATSRNTGELFF.

The gene calls are TRBV2 and TRBJ2-2, with D maybe TRBD2 (5 bases). The CDR3 covers 13 residues. In germline, CDR1 is SNHLY, CDR2 FYNNEI. V lost 6 bases and J 7 bases, leaving 12 bases between the germline ends. CDR3 amino acids: CASREAGVGELFF. DNA of the CDR3: TGTGCCAGCAGGGAGGCTGGTGTCGGGGAGCTGTTTTTT.

The sample holds a few counts of this clone. The rearrangement joins TRBV7-2 to TRBJ1-3; D is unclear. The CDR3 is made up of 13 amino acids. Trimming left V 5 bases short and J 3 bases short, with 8 bases between. Looked up from germline, CDR1 is SGHTA and CDR2 is FQGNSA. The CDR3 coding sequence is TGTGCCAGCAGCCTCGGGTATGGAAACACCATATATTTT. It yields the protein CASSLGYGNTIYF. Supplemented by reference TRBV7-2 and TRBJ1-3, the full variable domain reads GAGVSQSPSNKVTEKGKDVELRCDPISGHTALYWYRQSLGQGLEFLIYFQGNSAPDKSGLPSDRFSAERTGGSVSTLTIQRTQQEDSAVYLCASSLGYGNTIYFGEGSWLTVV.

V usage is TRBV19 and J usage is TRBJ1-5, with TRBD1 matching over 8 bases. CDR3 length: 13 residues. CDR1 is LNHDA, CDR2 SQIVND, per germline (reference sequence). The junction had 3 bases not matched to a gene; V was cut back by 7 bases and J by 4 bases. CDR3 sequence: CASNWDRNQPQHF. DNA for the CDR3: TGTGCCAGTAATTGGGACAGGAATCAGCCCCAGCATTTT.

This clone has only a few counts. This specimen includes other DNA sequences encoding the same CDR3. The chain employs TRBV11-2 and TRBJ1-2; possibly TRBD1 for D (5 bases). The ends were cut back, 6 bases at V and 8 bases at J, with 19 bases in the middle. The CDR3 covers 14 residues. From germline, CDR1 is SGHAT and CDR2 FQNNGV. CDR3 coding DNA: TGTGCCAGCAGGGGACCGAGGGGTTCCTTCGGCTACACCTTC. Translating gives CASRGPRGSFGYTF.

In its sample, this clone was seen a few times. The chain links TRBV5-1 to TRBJ2-7; D unclear. Per germline, CDR1 SGHRS and CDR2 YFSETQ. The CDR3 consists of 14 residues. Trimming removed 0 bases from V and 7 bases from J, with 14 bases in between. CDR3 coding DNA: TGCGCCAGCAGCTTGGGTGTCCCCGCGGAGGAGCAGTACTTC. Its protein is CASSLGVPAEEQYF. Together with reference TRBV5-1 and TRBJ2-7, the CDR3 gives the full variable domain: KAGVTQTPRYLIKTRGQQVTLSCSPISGHRSVSWYQQTPGQGLQFLFEYFSETQRNKGNFPGRFSGRQFSNSRSEMNVSTLELGDSALYLCASSLGVPAEEQYFGPGTRLTVT.

The chain carries TRBV4-3 and TRBJ1-4; D not certain. Looked up from germline, CDR1 is LGHNA and CDR2 is YSLEER. V lost 0 bases to trimming and J lost 2 bases, with 13 bases between them. CDR3 length: 17 residues. The DNA for the CDR3 is TGCGCCAGCAGCCAAGACGGCGGCGGGTCGACTAATGAAAAACTGTTTTTT. Protein product: CASSQDGGGSTNEKLFF.

In its sample, this clone was seen a few times. V usage is TRBV29-1 and J usage is TRBJ2-5; D uncertain. The J call is doubtful: the DNA matches TRBJ2-7 better. CDR3 length: 13 residues. Germline lookup yields CDR1 SQVTM and CDR2 ANQGSEA. The CDR3 coding sequence is TGCAGCGTTTCGTTTAAAAGAACCTACGAGCAGTACTTC. This sequence encodes CSVSFKRTYEQYF.

The table lists this clone with a few counts. The chain joins TRBV14 to TRBJ2-7; D assignment may be TRBD1 or TRBD2 (5 bases each). The V gene's germline CDR1 is SGHDN and CDR2 FVKESK. V lost 4 bases, J lost 3 bases, and 13 bases lay in between. The CDR3 extends over 14 amino acids. CDR3 in amino acids: CASSRSGGSYEQYF. As DNA, the CDR3 is TGTGCCAGCAGCCGATCTGGGGGAAGCTACGAGCAGTACTTC. The whole variable domain, filled in from reference TRBV14 and TRBJ2-7, reads EAGVTQFPSHSVIEKGQTVTLRCDPISGHDNLYWYRRVMGKEIKFLLHFVKESKQDESGMPNNRFLAERTGGTYSTLKVQPAELEDSGVYFCASSRSGGSYEQYFGPGTRLTVT.

The V gene is TRBV7-3, the J gene TRBJ2-1, with TRBD2 as a possible D gene (5 bases). The ends were cut back, 3 bases at V and 2 bases at J, with 8 bases in the middle. The CDR3 has 14 amino acids. Germline CDR1 and CDR2: SGHTA and FQGTGA. CDR3 nucleotide sequence: TGTGCCAGCAGCTTGGACGGGACCTACAATGAGCAGTTCTTC. This gives the protein CASSLDGTYNEQFF.

In this sample, this clone turned up many times. The chain recombines TRBV21-1 with TRBJ1-3. TRBV21-1 has pseudogene status. The CDR3 loop spans 15 amino acids. The CDR3 spells CASSKNDRSGNTIYF. The CDR3 nucleotides read TGTGCCAGCAGCAAAAACGACCGCTCTGGAAACACCATATATTTT.

This clone has only a few counts. The J gene is TRBJ2-2, the V gene TRBV7-3; 8 bases line up with TRBD1. The CDR3 extends over 17 amino acids. CDR1 and CDR2 from the germline V gene are SGHTA and FQGTGA. The V gene end was trimmed by 4 bases and the J gene end by 3 bases; junction bases not matched to a gene: 10. This CDR3 reads CASSSQVPTGDTGELFF. In DNA, the CDR3 is TGTGCCAGCAGCTCCCAAGTACCGACAGGGGACACCGGGGAGCTGTTTTTT.

This clone has more than one count but fewer than ten. This sequence joins TRBV7-2 and TRBJ2-7, with 9 bases that match TRBD1. Per the germline V gene, CDR1 is SGHTA and CDR2 is FQGNSA. The junction had 7 bases not matched to a gene; V was cut back by 3 bases and J by 4 bases. This CDR3 is built from 15 residues. The CDR3 sequence is CASSFTGGNLYEQYF. The DNA for the CDR3 is TGTGCCAGCAGCTTTACAGGGGGCAACCTTTACGAGCAGTACTTC.

The gene calls are TRBV2 and TRBJ1-2; no reliable D call. Trimming shortened V by 5 bases and J by 4 bases, and 14 bases separated the two germline ends. Per germline, CDR1 SNHLY and CDR2 FYNNEI. The CDR3 is 14 residues long. The CDR3 region is CASSPSPPGYGYTF. The CDR3 nucleotides are TGTGCCAGCAGTCCGAGTCCACCGGGCTATGGCTACACCTTC.

This clone was seen a handful of times. The V and J genes are TRBV4-3 and TRBJ1-1; a weak D match, TRBD1 (5 bases). This CDR3 comprises 18 residues. Germline-derived CDR1 and CDR2 are LGHNA and YSLEER. The ends were cut back, 0 bases at V and 1 base at J, with 18 bases in the middle. In DNA form, the CDR3 reads TGCGCCAGCAGCCAAGATCCGCTTTCTGGGACCCCGAACACTGAAGCTTTCTTT. Protein sequence: CASSQDPLSGTPNTEAFF.

This clone was found a few times. The genes are TRBV5-6 and TRBJ2-7; weak D call: TRBD2 (6 bases). V was cut by 1 base and J by 3 bases, with 14 bases left in between. Germline assignment: CDR1 SGHDT and CDR2 YYEEEE. This CDR3 region has 15 residues. CDR3 in amino acids: CASSLHPTAGYEQYF. DNA for the CDR3: TGTGCCAGCAGCTTGCACCCGACAGCGGGCTACGAGCAGTACTTC.

CDR3 sequence reads: CASSEWAAGANVLTF. The CDR3 region has the DNA TGTGCCAGCAGTGAATGGGCGGCAGGGGCCAACGTCCTGACTTTC. This rearrangement joins TRBV6-1 to TRBJ2-6; D ambiguous. V lost 2 bases and J lost 4, with 9 bases in between. CDR1 MNHNS and CDR2 SASEGT come from the germline V gene. This CDR3 is built from 15 residues.

This clone was seen only a few times. V gene TRBV7-6 combines with J gene TRBJ2-5; 9 bases map to TRBD2. The junction had 8 bases not matched to a gene; V was cut back by 1 base and J by 5 bases. Germline assignment: CDR1 SGHVS and CDR2 FNYEAQ. CDR3 length: 16 amino acids. Written as DNA, the CDR3 is TGTGCCAGCAGCTTAGTAGTGAGCGGGAGGCTCGAGACCCAGTACTTC. Translated: CASSLVVSGRLETQYF.

This rearrangement joins TRBV18 to TRBJ2-5; a weak D match, TRBD1 (5 bases). The CDR3 spans 16 residues. The V end lost 4 bases, the J end lost 0 bases, and 15 bases lay between the germline ends. The germline gives CDR1 KGHSH, CDR2 LQKENI. The CDR3: CASSRPVRQYQETQYF. The DNA for the CDR3 is TGTGCCAGCTCACGGCCGGTTAGACAGTACCAAGAGACCCAGTACTTC.

This clone came up a few times. V is TRBV10-3 and J is TRBJ1-5, with a tentative D call TRBD1 (6 bases). The germline V gene encodes CDR1 ENHRY and CDR2 SYGVKD. The CDR3 loop spans 14 amino acids. Trimming took off 10 bases at V and 6 bases at J, with 19 bases between the two ends. The CDR3 DNA reads as TGTGCCACCGCGACAGGAGGTAAAGGTCAGCCCCAGCATTTT. It specifies CATATGGKGQPQHF.